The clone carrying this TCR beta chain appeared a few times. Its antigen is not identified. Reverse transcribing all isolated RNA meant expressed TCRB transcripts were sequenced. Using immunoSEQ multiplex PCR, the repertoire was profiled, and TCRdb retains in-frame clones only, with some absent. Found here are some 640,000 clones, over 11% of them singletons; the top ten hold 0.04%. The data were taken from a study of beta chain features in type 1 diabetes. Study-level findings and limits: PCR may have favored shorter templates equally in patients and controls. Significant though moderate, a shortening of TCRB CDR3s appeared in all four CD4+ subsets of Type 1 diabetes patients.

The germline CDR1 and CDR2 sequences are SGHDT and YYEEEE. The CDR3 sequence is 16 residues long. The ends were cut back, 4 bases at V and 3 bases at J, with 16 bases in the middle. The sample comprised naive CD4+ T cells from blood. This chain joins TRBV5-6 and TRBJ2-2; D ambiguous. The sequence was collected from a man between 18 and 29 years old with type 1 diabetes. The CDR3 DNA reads TGTGCCAGCAGCAGGGAAAACAGAAAATACACCGGGGAGCTGTTTTTT. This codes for CASSRENRKYTGELFF.